This T cell receptor (beta chain) comes out of a study of identical twins. General study points: Cord blood beta clonotypes present at high abundance carried fewer insertions; no such pattern appeared in memory repertoires.

Template switching added a universal primer binding site, and final cDNA carried unique molecular identifiers. A single record per CDR3 protein comes from TCRdb applying MiXCR to the 5' RACE reads. The sample records nearly 650,000 distinct CDR3 sequences, roughly 7.1% being singletons. The junction had 8 bases not matched to a gene; V was cut back by 7 bases and J by 3 bases. The CDR3 is 14 amino acids. Comments on this clonotype: The antigen is not known.

The data also belong to a second study, concerning yellow fever vaccine responses in identical twins. This second study notes: Reportedly, the T cell response mounted by twins to vaccine seemed partly convergent, partly personalized.

This chain links TRBV12-3 or TRBV12-4 with TRBJ2-7, with TRBD2 matching over 8 bases. The sequenced sample was PBMCs. This receptor was taken from a woman under 30 in good health. The CDR3 DNA sequence: TGTGCCAGCAAGCCGGGACTAGAATTCTACGAGCAGTACTTC. This encodes CASKPGLEFYEQYF.